These T cell receptor beta chains were read from a single sample in a study of T cell responses to AZD1222 COVID-19 vaccine. Clones were read by immunoSEQ multiplex PCR, and TCRdb kept only the in-frame ones, dropping some. Of approximately 150,000 clones in the sample, around 94% were seen once. The sample consisted of peripheral blood, taken on day 0 of AZD1222 vaccination. The receptors come from an adult in good health. Both conserved end residues are part of each CDR3. Fields, in order: CDR3 length, V gene, D gene, CDR3 protein. A D gene is named only where the DNA matches it firmly.

>14|TRBV6-5|.
CASSSPGQNTEAFF
>16|TRBV7-2|.
CASSLVAASSYNEQFF
>13|TRBV7-9|.
CASSFRQPEKLFF
>14|TRBV10-3|TRBD1
CAISEGQVYRELFF
>15|TRBV5-4|.
CASSSRDSLGTEAFF
>13|TRBV7-2|TRBD2
CASSGGTTETQYF
>16|TRBV5-1|.
CASSLTTGVSYNEQFF
>15|TRBV2|.
CASSPAGTTNEKLFF
>16|TRBV18|TRBD2
CASSPGLAGSYNEQFF
>14|TRBV5-1|TRBD1
CASSFSTGGDTQYF
>13|TRBV10-3|TRBD1
CAISGGQVQTQYF
>13|TRBV7-3|.
CASSLRGDNEQFF
>19|TRBV7-6|TRBD1
CASSLDSPGQGAAKNIQYF
>14|TRBV10-1|TRBD1
CASSTGATYNEQFF